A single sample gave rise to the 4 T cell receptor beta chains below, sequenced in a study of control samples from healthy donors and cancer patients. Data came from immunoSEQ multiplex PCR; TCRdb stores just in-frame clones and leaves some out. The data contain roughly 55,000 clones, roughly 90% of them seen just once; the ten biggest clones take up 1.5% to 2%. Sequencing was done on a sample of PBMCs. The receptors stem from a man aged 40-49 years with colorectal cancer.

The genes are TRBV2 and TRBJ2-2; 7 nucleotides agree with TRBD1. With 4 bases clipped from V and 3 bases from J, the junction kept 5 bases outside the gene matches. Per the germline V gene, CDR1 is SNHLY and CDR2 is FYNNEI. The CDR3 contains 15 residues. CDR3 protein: CASSVTGADTGELFF. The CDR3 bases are TGTGCCAGCAGTGTAACAGGGGCGGACACCGGGGAGCTGTTTTTT.

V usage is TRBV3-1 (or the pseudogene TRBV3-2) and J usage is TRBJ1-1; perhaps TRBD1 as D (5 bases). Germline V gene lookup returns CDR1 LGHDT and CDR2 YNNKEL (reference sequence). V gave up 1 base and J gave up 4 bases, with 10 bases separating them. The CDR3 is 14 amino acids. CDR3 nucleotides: TGTGCCAGCAGCCAAGTTCAGGGAGGCACTGAAGCTTTCTTT. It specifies CASSQVQGGTEAFF.

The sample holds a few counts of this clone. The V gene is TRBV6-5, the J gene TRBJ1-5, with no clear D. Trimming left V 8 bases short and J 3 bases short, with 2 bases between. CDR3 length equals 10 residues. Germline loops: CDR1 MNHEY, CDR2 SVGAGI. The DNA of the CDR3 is TGTGCCAGCTCCAATCAGCCCCAGCATTTT. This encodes CASSNQPQHF.

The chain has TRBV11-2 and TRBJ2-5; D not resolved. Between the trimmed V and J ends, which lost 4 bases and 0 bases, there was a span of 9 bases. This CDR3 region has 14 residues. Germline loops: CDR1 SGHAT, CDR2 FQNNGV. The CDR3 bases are TGTGCCAGCAGCTCACCCCTTGACCAAGAGACCCAGTACTTC. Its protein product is CASSSPLDQETQYF. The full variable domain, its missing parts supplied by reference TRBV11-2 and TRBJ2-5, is EAGVAQSPRYKIIEKRQSVAFWCNPISGHATLYWYQQILGQGPKLLIQFQNNGVVDDSQLPKDRFSAERLKGVDSTLKIQPAKLEDSAVYLCASSSPLDQETQYFGPGTRLLVL.